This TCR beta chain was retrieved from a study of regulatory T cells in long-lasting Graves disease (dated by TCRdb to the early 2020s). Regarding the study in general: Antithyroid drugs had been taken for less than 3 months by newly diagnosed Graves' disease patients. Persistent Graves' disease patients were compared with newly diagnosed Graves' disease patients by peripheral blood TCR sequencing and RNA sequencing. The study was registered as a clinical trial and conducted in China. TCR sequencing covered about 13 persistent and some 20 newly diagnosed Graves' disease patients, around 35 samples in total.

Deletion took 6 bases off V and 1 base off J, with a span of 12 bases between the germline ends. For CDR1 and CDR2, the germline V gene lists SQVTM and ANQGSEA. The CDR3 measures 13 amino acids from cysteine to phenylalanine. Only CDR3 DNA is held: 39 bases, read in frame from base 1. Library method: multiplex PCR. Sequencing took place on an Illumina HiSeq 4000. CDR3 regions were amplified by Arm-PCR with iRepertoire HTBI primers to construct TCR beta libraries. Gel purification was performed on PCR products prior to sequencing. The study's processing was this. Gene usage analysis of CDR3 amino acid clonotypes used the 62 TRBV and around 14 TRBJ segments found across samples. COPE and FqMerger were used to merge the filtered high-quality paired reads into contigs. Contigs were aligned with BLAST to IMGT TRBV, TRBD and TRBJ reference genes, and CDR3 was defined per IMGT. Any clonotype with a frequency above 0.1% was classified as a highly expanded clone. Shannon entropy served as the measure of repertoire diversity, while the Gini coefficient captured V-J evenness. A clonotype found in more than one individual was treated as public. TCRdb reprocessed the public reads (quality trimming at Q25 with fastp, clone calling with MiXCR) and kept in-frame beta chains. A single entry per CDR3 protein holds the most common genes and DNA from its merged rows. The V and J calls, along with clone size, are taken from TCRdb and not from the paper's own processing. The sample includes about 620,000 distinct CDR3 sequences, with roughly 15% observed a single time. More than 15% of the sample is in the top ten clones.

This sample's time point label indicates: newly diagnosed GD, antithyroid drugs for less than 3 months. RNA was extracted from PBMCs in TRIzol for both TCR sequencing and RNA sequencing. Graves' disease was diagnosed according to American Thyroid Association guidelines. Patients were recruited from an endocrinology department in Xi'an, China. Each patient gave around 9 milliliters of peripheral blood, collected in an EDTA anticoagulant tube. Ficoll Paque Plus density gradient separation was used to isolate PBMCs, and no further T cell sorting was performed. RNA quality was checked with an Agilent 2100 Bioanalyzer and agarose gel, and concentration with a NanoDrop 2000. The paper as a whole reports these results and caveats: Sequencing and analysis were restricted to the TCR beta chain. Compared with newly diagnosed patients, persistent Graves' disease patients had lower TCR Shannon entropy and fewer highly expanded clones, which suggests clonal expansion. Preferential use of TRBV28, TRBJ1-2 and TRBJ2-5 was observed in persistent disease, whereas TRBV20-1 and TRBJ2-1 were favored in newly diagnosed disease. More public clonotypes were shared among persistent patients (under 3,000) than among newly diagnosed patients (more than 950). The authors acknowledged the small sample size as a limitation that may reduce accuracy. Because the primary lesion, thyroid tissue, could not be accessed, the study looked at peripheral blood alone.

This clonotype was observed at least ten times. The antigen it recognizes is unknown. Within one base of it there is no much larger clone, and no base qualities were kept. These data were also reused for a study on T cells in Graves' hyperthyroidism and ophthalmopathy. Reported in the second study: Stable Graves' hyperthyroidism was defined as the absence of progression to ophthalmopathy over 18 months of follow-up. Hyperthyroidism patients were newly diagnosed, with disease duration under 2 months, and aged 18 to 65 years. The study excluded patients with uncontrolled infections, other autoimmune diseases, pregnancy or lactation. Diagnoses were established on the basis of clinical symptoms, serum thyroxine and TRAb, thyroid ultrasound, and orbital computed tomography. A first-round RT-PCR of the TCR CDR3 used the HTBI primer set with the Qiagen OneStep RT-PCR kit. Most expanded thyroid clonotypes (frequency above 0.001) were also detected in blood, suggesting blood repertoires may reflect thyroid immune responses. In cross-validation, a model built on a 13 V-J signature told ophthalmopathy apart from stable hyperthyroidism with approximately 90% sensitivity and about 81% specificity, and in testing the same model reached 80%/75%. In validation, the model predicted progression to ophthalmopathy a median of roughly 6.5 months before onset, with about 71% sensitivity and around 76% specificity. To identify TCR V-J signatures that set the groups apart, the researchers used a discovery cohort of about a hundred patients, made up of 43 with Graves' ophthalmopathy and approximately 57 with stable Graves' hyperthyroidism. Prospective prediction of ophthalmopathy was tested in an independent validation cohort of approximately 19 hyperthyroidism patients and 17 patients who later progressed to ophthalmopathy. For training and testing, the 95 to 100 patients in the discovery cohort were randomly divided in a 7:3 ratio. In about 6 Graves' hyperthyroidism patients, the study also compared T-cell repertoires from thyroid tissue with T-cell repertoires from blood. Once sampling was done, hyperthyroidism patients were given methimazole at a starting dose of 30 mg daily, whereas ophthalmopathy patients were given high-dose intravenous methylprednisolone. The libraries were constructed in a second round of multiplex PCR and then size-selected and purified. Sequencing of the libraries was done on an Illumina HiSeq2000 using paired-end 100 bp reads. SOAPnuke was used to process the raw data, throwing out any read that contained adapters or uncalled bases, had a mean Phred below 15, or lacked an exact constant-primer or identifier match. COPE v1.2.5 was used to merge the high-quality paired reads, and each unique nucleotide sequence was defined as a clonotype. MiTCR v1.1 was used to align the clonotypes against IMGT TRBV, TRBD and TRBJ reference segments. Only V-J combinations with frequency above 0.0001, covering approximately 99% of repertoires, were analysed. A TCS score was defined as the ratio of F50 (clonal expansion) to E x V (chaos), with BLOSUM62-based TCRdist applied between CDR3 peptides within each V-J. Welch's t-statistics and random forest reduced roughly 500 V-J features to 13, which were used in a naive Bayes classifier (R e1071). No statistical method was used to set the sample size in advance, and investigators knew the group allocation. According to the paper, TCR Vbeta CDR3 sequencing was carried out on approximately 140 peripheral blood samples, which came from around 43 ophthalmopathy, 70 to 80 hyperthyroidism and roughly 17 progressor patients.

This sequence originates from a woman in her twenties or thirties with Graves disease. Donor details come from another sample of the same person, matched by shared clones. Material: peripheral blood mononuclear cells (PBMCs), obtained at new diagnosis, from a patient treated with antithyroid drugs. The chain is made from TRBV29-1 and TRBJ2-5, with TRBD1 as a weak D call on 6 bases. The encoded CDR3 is CSVDGQSQETQYF. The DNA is TGCAGCGTCGACGGACAGAGCCAAGAGACCCAGTACTTC.